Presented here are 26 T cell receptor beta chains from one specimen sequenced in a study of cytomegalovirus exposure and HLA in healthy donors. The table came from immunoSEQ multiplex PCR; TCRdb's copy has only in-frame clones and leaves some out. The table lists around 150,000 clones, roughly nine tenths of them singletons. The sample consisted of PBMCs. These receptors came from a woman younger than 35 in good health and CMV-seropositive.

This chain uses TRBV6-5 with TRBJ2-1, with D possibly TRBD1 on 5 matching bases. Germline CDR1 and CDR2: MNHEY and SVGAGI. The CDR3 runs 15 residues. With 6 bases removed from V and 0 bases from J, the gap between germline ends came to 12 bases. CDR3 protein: CASSTSGASYNEQFF. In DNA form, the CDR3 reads TGTGCCAGCAGCACGAGTGGGGCCTCCTACAATGAGCAGTTCTTC.

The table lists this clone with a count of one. CDR3 in DNA: TGTGCCTGGAGTGTACAGTATCAAGAGACCCAGTACTTC. Translated, it gives CAWSVQYQETQYF. V and J are TRBV30 and TRBJ2-5; D remains ambiguous. The CDR3 totals 13 residues. Germline CDR1 and CDR2: GTSNPN and SVGIG (reference sequence). Trimming took 0 bases from V and 2 from J, leaving 7 bases between them.

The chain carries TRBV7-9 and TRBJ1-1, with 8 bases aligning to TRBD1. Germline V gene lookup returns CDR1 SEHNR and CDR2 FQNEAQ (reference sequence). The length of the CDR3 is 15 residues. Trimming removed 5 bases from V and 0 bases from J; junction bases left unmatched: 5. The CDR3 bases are TGTGCCAGCAGCCTACGACAGGGGATGAACACTGAAGCTTTCTTT. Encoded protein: CASSLRQGMNTEAFF.

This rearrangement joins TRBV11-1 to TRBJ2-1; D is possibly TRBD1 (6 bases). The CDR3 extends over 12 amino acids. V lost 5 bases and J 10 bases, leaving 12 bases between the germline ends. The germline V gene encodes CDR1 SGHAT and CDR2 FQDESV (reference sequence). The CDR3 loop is CASSVRDTEQFF. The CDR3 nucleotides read TGTGCCAGCAGCGTACGGGACACGGAGCAGTTCTTC.

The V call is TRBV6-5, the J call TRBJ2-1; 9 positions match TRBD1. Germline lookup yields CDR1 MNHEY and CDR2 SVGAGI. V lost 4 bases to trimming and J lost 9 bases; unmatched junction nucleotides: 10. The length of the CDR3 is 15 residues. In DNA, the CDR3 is TGTGCCAGCAGTTCGGGACAGGGAGAAGCTAGTGAGCAGTTCTTC. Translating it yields CASSSGQGEASEQFF.

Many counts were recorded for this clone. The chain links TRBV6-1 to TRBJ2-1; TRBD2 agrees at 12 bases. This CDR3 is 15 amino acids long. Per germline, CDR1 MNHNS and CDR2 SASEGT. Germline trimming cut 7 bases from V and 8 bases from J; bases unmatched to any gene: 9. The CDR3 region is CASTTTSGSSYEQFF. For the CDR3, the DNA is TGTGCCAGCACCACGACTAGCGGGAGTTCTTATGAGCAGTTCTTC.

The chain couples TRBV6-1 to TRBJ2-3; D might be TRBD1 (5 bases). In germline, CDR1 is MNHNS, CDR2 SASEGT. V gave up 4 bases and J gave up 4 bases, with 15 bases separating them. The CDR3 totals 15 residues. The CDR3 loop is CASSAAGRRSDTQYF. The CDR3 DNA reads TGTGCCAGCAGTGCGGCAGGGCGCAGGTCAGATACGCAGTATTTT.

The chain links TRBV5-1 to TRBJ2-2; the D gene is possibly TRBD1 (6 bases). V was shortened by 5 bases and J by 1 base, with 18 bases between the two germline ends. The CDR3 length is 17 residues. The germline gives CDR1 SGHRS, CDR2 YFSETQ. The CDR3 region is CASRYQAGAGNTGELFF. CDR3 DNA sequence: TGCGCCAGCAGGTATCAAGCAGGGGCGGGGAACACCGGGGAGCTGTTTTTT.

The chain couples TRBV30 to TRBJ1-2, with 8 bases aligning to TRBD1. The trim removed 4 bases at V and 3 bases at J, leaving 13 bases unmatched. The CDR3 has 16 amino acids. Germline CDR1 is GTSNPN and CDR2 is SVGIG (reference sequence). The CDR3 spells CAWTPQGVAIDYGYTF. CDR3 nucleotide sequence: TGTGCCTGGACCCCACAGGGGGTTGCGATCGACTATGGCTACACCTTC.

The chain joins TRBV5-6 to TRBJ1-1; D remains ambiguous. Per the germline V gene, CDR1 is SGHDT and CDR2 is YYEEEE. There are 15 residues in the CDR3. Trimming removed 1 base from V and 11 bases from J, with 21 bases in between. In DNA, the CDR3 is TGTGCCAGCAGCTTGTACGCCTCAGGAGGCTTTGGGGCTTTCTTT. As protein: CASSLYASGGFGAFF.

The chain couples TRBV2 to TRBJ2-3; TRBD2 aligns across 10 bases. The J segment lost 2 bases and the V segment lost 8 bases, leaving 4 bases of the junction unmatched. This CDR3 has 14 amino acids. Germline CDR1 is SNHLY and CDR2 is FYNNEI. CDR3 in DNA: TGTGCCAGCTTAACTAGCGGGACCACAGATACGCAGTATTTT. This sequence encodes CASLTSGTTDTQYF.

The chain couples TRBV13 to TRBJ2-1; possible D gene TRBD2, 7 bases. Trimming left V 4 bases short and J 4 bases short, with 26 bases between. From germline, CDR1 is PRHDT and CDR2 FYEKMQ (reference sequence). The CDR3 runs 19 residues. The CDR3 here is CASSWTSLWEGDLYNEQFF. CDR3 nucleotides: TGTGCCAGCAGCTGGACGTCTCTGTGGGAGGGGGACTTATACAATGAGCAGTTCTTC.

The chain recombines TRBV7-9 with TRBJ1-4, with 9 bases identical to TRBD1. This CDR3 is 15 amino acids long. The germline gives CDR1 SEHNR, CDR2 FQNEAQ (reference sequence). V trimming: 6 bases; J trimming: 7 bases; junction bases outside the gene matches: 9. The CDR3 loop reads CASSSQGAKGEKLFF. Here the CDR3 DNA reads TGTGCCAGCAGTTCACAGGGGGCGAAAGGTGAAAAACTGTTTTTT. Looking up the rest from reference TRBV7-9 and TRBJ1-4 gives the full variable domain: DTGVSQNPRHKITKRGQNVTFRCDPISEHNRLYWYRQTLGQGPEFLTYFQNEAQLEKSRLLSDRFSAERPKGSFSTLEIQRTEQGDSAMYLCASSSQGAKGEKLFFGSGTQLSVL.

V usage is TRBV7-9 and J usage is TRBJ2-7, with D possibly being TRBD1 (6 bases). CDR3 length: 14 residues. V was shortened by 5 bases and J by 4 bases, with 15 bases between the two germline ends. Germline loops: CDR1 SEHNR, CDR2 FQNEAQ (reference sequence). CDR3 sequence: CASSLPQGQYEQYF. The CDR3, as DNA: TGTGCCAGCAGCCTCCCACAGGGCCAGTACGAGCAGTACTTC.

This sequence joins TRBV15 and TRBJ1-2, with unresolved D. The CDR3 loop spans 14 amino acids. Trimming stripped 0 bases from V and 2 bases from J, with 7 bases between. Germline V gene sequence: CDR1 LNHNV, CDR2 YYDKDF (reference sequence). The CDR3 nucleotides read TGTGCCACCAGCAGAGAGTCCCTAAACTATGGCTACACCTTC. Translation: CATSRESLNYGYTF. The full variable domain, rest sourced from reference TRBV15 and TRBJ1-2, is DAMVIQNPRYQVTQFGKPVTLSCSQTLNHNVMYWYQQKSSQAPKLLFHYYDKDFNNEADTPDNFQSRRPNTSFCFLDIRSPGLGDTAMYLCATSRESLNYGYTFGSGTRLTVV.

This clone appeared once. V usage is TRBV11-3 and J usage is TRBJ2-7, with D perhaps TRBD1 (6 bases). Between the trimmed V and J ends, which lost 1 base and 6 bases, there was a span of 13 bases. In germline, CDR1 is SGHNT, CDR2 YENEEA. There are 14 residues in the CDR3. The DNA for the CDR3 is TGTGCCAGCAGCTTAGGGTCAGGGGTAAGCGAGCAGTACTTC. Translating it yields CASSLGSGVSEQYF.

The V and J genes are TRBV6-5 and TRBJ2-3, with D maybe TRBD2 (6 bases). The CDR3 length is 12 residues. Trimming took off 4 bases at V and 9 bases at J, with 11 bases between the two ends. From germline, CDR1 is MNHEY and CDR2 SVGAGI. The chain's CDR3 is CASSSTSFTQYF. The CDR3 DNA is TGTGCCAGCAGTTCGACTAGTTTCACGCAGTATTTT.

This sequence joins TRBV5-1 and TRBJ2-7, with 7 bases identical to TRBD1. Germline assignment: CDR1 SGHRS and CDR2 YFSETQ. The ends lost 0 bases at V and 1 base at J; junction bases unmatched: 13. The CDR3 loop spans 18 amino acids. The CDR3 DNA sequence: TGCGCCAGCAGCTTGGCGGCCAACGACAGGGTCAAATCCTACGAGCAGTACTTC. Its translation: CASSLAANDRVKSYEQYF.

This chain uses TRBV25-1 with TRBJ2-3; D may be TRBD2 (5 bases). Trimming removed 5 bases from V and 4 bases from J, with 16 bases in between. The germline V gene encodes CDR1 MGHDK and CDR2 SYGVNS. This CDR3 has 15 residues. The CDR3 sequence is CASSFGGFVSDTQYF. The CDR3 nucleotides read TGTGCCAGCAGTTTCGGCGGGTTTGTTTCAGATACGCAGTATTTT.

This chain's CDR3 is CASSLSRDTDTGELFF. In DNA form, the CDR3 reads TGTGCCAGCAGCCTCAGCCGGGACACGGACACCGGGGAGCTGTTTTTT. The rearrangement links TRBV7-8 to TRBJ2-2; D possibly corresponds to TRBD1 (6 bases). Trimming shortened V by 5 bases and J by 3 bases, and 16 bases separated the two germline ends. The CDR3 length is 16 residues. Germline CDR1 SGHVS, CDR2 FQNEAQ.

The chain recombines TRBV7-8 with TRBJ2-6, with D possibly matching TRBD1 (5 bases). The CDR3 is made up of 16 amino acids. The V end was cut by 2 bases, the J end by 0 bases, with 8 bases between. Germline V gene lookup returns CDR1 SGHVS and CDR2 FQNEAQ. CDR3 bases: TGTGCCAGCAGCTTACACAGGCCCTCTGGGGCCAACGTCCTGACTTTC. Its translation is CASSLHRPSGANVLTF.

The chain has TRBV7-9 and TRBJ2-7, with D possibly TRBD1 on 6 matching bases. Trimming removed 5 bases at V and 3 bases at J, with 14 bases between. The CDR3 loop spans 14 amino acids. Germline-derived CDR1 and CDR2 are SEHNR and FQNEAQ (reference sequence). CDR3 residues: CASSPGQKNYEQYF. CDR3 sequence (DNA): TGTGCCAGCAGCCCCGGACAGAAAAACTACGAGCAGTACTTC.

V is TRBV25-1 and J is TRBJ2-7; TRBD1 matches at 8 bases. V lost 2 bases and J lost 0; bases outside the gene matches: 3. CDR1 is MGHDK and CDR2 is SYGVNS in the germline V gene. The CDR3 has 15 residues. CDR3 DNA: TGTGCCAGCAGTGAACAGGGGGCCTACTCCTACGAGCAGTACTTC. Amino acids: CASSEQGAYSYEQYF.

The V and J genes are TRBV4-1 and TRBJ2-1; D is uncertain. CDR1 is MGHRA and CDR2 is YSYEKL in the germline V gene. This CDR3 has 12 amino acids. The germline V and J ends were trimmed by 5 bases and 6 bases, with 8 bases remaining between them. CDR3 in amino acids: CASSYDFNEQFF. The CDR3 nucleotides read TGCGCCAGCAGCTACGACTTCAATGAGCAGTTCTTC.

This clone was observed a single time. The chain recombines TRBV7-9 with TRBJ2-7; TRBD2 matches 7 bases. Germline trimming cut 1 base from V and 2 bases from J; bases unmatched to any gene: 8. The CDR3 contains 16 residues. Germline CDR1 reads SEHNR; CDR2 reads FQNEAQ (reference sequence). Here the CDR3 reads CASSLVLASGTYEQYF. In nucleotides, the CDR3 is TGTGCCAGCAGCTTAGTTCTGGCTAGCGGAACCTACGAGCAGTACTTC.

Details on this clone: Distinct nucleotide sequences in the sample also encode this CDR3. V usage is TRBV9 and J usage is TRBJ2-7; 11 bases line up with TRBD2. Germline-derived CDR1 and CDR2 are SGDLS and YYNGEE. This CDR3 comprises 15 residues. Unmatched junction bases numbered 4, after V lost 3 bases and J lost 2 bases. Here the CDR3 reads CASSAGLAEPYEQYF. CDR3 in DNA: TGTGCCAGCAGCGCGGGACTAGCGGAGCCCTACGAGCAGTACTTC.